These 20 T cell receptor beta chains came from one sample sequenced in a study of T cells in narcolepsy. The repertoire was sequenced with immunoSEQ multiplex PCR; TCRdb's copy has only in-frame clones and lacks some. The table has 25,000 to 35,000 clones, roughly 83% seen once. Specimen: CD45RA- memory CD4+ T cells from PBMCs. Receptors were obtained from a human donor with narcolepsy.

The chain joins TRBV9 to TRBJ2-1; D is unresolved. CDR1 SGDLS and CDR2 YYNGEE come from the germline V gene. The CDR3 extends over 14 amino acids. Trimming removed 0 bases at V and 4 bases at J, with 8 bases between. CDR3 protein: CASSVGTIYNEQFF. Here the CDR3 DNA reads TGTGCCAGCAGCGTAGGAACCATATACAATGAGCAGTTCTTC.

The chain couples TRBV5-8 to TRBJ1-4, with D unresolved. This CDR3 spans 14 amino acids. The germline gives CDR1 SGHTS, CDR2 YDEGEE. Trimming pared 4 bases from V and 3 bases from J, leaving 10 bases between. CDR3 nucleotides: TGTGCCAGCAGCCTGCCCAGTCCTAATGAAAAACTGTTTTTT. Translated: CASSLPSPNEKLFF. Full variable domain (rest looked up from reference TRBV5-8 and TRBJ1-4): EAGVTQSPTHLIKTRGQQATLRCSPISGHTSVYWYQQALGLGLQFLLWYDEGEERNRGNFPPRFSGRQFPNYSSELNVNALELEDSALYLCASSLPSPNEKLFFGSGTQLSVL.

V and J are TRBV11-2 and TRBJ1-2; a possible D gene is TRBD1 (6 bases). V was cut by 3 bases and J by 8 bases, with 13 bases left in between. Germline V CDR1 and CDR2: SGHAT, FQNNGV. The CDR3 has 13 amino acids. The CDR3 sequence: CASSFTGLGGYTF. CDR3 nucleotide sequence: TGTGCCAGCAGCTTTACAGGGCTCGGCGGCTACACCTTC.

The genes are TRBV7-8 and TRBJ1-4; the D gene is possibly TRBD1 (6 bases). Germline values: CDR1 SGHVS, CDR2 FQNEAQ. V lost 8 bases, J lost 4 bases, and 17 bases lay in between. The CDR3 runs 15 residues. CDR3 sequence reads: CASSRGARDNEKLFF. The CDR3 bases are TGTGCCAGCTCCCGGGGGGCCAGGGATAATGAAAAACTGTTTTTT.

Written as DNA, the CDR3 is TGTGCCAGCAGTGAACACAAAGAGACCCAGTACTTC. This gives the protein CASSEHKETQYF. The chain is built from TRBV6-1 and TRBJ2-5; D call uncertain. Germline CDR1 is MNHNS and CDR2 is SASEGT. The CDR3 consists of 12 residues. V lost 2 bases to trimming and J lost 3 bases, with 4 bases between them.

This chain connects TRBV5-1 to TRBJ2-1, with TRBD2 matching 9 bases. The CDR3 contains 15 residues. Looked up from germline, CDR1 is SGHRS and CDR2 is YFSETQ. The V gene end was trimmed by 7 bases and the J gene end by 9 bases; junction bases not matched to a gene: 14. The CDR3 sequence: CASQQSYGTSREQFF. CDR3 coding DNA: TGCGCCAGCCAACAATCATATGGGACTAGCCGTGAGCAGTTCTTC.

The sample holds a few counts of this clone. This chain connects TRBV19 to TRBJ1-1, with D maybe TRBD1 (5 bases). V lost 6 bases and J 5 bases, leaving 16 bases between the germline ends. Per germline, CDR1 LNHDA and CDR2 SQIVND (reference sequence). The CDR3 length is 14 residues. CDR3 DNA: TGTGCCAGTAGCAGGCAGGGCAAACCGACTGAAGCTTTCTTT. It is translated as CASSRQGKPTEAFF.

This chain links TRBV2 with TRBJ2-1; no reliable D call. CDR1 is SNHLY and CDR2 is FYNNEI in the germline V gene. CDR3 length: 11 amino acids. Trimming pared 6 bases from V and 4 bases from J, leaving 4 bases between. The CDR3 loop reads CASRAYNEQFF. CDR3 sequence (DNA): TGTGCCAGCAGAGCATACAATGAGCAGTTCTTC.

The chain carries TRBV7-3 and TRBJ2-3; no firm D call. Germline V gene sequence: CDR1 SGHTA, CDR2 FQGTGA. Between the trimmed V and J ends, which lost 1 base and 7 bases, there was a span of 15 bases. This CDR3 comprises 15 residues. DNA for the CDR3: TGTGCCAGCAGCTTAAGCCTAGAGCGCACCCATACGCAGTATTTT. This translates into CASSLSLERTHTQYF.

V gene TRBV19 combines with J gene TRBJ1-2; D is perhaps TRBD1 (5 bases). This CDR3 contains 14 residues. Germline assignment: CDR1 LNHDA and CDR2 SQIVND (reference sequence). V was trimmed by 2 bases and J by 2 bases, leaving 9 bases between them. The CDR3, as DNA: TGTGCCAGTAGTATACGGGGACTGAACTATGGCTACACCTTC. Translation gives CASSIRGLNYGYTF. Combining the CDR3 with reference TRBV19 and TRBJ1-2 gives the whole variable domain DGGITQSPKYLFRKEGQNVTLSCEQNLNHDAMYWYRQDPGQGLRLIYYSQIVNDFQKGDIAEGYSVSREKKESFPLTVTSAQKNPTAFYLCASSIRGLNYGYTFGSGTRLTVV.

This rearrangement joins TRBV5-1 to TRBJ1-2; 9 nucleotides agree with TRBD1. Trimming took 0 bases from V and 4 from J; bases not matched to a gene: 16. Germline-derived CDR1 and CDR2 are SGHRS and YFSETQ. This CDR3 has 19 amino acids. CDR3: CASSLDGRTGAPRGYGYTF. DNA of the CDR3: TGCGCCAGCAGCTTGGATGGAAGGACAGGGGCTCCACGGGGCTATGGCTACACCTTC.

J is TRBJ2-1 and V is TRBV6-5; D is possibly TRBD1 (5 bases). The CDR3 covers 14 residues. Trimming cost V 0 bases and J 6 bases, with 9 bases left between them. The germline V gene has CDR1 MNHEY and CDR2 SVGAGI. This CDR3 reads CASSYSLGVNEQFF. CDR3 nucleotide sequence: TGTGCCAGCAGTTACTCCTTAGGGGTCAATGAGCAGTTCTTC.

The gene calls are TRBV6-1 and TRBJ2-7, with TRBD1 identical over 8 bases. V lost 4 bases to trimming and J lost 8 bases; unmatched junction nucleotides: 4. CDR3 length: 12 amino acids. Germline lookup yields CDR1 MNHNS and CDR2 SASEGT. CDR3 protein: CASSGQGNKQYF. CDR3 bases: TGTGCCAGCAGTGGACAGGGGAACAAGCAGTACTTC.

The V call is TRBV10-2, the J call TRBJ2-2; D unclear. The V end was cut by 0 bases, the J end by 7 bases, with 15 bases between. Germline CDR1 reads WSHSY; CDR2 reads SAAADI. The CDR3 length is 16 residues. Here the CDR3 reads CASSESPGRKGGELFF. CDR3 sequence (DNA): TGCGCCAGCAGTGAGTCCCCAGGCAGGAAAGGCGGGGAGCTGTTTTTT.

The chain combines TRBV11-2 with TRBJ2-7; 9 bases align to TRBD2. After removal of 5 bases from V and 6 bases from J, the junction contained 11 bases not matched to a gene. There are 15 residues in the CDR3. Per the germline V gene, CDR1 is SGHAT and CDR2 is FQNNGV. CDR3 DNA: TGTGCCAGCAGCGCCCCCAAAGCGGGAGGCCCCGAGCAGTACTTC. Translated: CASSAPKAGGPEQYF. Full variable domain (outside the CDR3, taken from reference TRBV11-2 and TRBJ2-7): EAGVAQSPRYKIIEKRQSVAFWCNPISGHATLYWYQQILGQGPKLLIQFQNNGVVDDSQLPKDRFSAERLKGVDSTLKIQPAKLEDSAVYLCASSAPKAGGPEQYFGPGTRLTVT.

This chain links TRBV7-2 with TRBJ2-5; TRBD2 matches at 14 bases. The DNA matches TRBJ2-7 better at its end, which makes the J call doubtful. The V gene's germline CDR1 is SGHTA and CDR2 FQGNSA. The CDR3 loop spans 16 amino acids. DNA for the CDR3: TGTGCCAGCAGCCTTACGGGACTAGCGGGAGCCTACGAGCAGTACTTC. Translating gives CASSLTGLAGAYEQYF.

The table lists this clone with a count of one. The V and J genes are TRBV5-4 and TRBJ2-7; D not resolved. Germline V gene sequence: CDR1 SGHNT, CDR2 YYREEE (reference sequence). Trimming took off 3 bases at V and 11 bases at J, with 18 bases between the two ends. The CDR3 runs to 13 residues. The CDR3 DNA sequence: TGTGCCAGCAGCTCCCAGACCCATGCCGGAGAGTACTTC. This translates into CASSSQTHAGEYF.

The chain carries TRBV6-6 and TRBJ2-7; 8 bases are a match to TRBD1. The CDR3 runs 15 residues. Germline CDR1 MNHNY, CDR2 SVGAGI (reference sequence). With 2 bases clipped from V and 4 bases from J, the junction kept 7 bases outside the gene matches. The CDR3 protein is CASSYRGQGTYEQYF. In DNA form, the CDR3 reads TGTGCCAGCAGTTACAGAGGACAGGGAACGTACGAGCAGTACTTC.

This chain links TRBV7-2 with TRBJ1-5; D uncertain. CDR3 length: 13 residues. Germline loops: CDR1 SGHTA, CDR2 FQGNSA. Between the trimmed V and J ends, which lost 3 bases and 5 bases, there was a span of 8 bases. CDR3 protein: CASSFLVDQPQHF. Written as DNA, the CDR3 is TGTGCCAGCAGCTTTCTGGTCGATCAGCCCCAGCATTTT.

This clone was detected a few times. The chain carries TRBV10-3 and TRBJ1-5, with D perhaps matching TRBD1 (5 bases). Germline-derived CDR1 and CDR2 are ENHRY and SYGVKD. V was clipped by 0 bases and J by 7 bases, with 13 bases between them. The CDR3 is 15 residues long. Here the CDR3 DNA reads TGTGCCATCAGTGAGTCGGGGCAGGGTGGGCAGCCCCAGCATTTT. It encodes CAISESGQGGQPQHF.